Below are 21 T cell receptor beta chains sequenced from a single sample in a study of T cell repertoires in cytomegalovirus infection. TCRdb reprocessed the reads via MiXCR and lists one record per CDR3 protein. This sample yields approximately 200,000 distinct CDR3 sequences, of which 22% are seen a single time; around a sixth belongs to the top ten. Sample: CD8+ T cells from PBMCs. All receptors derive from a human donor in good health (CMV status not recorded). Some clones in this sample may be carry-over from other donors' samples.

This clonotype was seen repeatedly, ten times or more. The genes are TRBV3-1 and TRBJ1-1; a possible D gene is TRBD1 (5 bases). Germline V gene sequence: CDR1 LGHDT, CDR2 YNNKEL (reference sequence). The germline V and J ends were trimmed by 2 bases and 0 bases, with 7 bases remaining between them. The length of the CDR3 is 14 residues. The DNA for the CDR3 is TGTGCCAGCAGCCAATGGGACCTGAACACTGAAGCTTTCTTT. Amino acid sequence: CASSQWDLNTEAFF.

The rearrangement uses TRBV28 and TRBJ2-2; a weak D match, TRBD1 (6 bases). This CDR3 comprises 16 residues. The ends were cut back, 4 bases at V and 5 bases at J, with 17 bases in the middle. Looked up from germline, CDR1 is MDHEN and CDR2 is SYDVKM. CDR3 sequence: CASSYAPGQGTGELFF. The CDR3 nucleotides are TGTGCCAGCAGTTACGCCCCGGGGCAGGGGACCGGGGAGCTGTTTTTT.

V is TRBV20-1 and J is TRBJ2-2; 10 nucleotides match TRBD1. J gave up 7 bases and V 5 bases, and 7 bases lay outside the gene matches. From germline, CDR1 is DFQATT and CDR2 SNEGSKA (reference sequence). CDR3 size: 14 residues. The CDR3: CSAEDRGLIGELFF. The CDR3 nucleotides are TGCAGTGCTGAAGACAGGGGGCTTATCGGGGAGCTGTTTTTT.

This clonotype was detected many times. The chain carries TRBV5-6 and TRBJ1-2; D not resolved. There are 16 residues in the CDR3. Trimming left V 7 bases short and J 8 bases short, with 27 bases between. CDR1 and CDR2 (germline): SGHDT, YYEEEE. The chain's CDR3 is CASVPREEQDETGYTF. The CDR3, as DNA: TGTGCCAGCGTACCTCGTGAGGAGCAAGATGAGACGGGCTACACCTTC.

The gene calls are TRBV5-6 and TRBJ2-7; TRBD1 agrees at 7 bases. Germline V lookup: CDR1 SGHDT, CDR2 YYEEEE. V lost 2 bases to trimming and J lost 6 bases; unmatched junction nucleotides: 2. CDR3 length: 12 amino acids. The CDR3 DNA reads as TGTGCCAGCAGCTTCGGACAGGCCGAGCAGTACTTC. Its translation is CASSFGQAEQYF. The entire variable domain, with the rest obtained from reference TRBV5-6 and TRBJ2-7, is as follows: DAGVTQSPTHLIKTRGQQVTLRCSPKSGHDTVSWYQQALGQGPQFIFQYYEEEERQRGNFPDRFSGHQFPNYSSELNVNALLLGDSALYLCASSFGQAEQYFGPGTRLTVT.

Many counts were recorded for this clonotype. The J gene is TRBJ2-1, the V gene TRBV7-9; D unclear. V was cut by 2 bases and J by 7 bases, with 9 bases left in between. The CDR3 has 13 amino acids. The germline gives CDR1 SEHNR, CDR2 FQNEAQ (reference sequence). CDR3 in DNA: TGTGCCAGCAGCTTAAGGAATGAGAATGAGCAGTTCTTC. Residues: CASSLRNENEQFF.

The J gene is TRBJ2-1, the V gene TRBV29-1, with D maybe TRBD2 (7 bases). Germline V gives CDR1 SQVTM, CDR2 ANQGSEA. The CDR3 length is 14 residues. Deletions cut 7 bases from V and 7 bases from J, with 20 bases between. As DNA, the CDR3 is TGCAGCGCTCGGGGGAAGGGGGGGTATAATGAGCAGTTCTTC. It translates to CSARGKGGYNEQFF.

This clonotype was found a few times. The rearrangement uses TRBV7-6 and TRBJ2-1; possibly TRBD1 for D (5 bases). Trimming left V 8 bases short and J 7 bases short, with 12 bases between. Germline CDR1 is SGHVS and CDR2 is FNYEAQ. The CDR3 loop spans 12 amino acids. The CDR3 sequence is CASQARENEQFF. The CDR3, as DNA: TGTGCCAGCCAAGCCAGGGAAAATGAGCAGTTCTTC. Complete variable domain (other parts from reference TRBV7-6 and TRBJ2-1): GAGVSQSPRYKVTKRGQDVALRCDPISGHVSLYWYRQALGQGPEFLTYFNYEAQQDKSGLPNDRFSAERPEGSISTLTIQRTEQRDSAMYRCASQARENEQFFGPGTRLTVL.

CDR3 DNA sequence: TGTGCCAGCGACCGACCCGGACGCGATGAGCAGTTCTTC. As protein: CASDRPGRDEQFF. The chain couples TRBV5-5 to TRBJ2-1; no reliable D call. Germline V lookup: CDR1 SGHKS, CDR2 YYEKEE (reference sequence). The CDR3 has 13 amino acids. With 7 bases removed from V and 8 bases from J, the gap between germline ends came to 16 bases.

CDR3 protein: CASSLGPGDEQYF. The CDR3 DNA reads TGTGCCAGCAGTTTGGGACCAGGCGACGAGCAGTACTTC. The chain carries TRBV27 and TRBJ2-7; D tentatively reads TRBD1 or TRBD2 (5 bases each). V was trimmed by 3 bases and J by 5 bases, leaving 11 bases between them. Germline V lookup: CDR1 MNHEY, CDR2 SMNVEV (reference sequence). The CDR3 runs 13 residues.

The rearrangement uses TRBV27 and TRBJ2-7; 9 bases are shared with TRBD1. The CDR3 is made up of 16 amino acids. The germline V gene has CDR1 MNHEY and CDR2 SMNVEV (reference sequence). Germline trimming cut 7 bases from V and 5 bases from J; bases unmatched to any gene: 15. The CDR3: CASTDLLGQGSHEQYF. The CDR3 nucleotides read TGTGCCAGCACCGACCTTCTTGGACAGGGGAGCCACGAGCAGTACTTC.

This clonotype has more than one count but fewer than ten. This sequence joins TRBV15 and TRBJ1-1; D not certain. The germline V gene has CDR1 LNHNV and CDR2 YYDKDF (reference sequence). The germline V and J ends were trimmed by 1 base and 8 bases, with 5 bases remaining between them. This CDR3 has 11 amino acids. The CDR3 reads CATSRGWEAFF. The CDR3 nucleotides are TGTGCCACCAGCAGAGGTTGGGAAGCTTTCTTT.

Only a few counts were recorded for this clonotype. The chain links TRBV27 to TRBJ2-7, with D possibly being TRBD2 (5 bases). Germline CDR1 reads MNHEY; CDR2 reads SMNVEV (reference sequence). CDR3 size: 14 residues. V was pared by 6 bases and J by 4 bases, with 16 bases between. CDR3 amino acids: CASRPVGSAYEQYF. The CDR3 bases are TGTGCCAGCAGGCCCGTAGGGAGCGCGTACGAGCAGTACTTC.

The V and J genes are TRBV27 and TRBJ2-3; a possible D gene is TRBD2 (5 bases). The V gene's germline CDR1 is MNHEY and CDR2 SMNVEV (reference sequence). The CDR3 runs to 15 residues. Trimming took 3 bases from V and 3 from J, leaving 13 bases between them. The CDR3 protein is CASSFYGVGTDTQYF. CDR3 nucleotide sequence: TGTGCCAGCAGTTTTTACGGGGTGGGGACAGATACGCAGTATTTT.

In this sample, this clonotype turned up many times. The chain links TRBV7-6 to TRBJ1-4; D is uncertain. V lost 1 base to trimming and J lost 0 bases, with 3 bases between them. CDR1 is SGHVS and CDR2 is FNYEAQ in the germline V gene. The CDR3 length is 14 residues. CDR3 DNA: TGTGCCAGCAGCTTAGGGGCAACTAATGAAAAACTGTTTTTT. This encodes CASSLGATNEKLFF. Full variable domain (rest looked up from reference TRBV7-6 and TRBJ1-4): GAGVSQSPRYKVTKRGQDVALRCDPISGHVSLYWYRQALGQGPEFLTYFNYEAQQDKSGLPNDRFSAERPEGSISTLTIQRTEQRDSAMYRCASSLGATNEKLFFGSGTQLSVL.

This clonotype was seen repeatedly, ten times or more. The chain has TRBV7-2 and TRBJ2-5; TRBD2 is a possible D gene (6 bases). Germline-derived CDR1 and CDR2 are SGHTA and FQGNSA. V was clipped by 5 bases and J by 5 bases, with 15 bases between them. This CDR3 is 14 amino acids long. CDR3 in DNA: TGTGCCAGCAGCCCCCGACTAGGAGGGGAGACCCAGTACTTC. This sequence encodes CASSPRLGGETQYF.

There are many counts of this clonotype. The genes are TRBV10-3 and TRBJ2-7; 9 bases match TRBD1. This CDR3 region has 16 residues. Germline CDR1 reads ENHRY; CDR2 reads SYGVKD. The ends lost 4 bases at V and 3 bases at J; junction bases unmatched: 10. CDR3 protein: CAISAQPGQGGYEQYF. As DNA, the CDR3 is TGTGCCATCAGTGCACAACCGGGACAGGGAGGCTACGAGCAGTACTTC.

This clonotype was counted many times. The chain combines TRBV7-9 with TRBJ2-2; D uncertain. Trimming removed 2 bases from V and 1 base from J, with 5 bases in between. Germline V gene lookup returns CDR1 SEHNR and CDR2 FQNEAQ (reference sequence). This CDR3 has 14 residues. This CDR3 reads CASSLLMNTGELFF. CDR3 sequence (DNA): TGTGCCAGCAGCTTACTTATGAACACCGGGGAGCTGTTTTTT.

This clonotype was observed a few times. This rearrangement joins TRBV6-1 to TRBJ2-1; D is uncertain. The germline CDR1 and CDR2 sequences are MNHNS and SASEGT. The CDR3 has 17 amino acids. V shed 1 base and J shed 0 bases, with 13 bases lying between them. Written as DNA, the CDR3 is TGTGCCAGCAGTGAAGAGGAAGTTTATAGCTCCTACAATGAGCAGTTCTTC. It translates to CASSEEEVYSSYNEQFF.

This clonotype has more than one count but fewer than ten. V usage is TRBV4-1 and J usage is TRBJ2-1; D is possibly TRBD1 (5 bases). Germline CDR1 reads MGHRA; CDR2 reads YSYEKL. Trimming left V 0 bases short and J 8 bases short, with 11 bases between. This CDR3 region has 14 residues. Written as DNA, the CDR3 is TGCGCCAGCAGCCAAGATAGGGGCACTGATGAGCAGTTCTTC. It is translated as CASSQDRGTDEQFF.

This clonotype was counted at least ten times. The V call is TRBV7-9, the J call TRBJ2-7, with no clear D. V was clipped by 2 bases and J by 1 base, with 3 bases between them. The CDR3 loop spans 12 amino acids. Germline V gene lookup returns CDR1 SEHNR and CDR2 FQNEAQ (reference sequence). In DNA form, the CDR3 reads TGTGCCAGCAGCTTAAAATCCTACGAGCAGTACTTC. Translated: CASSLKSYEQYF.